These 16 T cell receptor beta chains share one sample of origin, sequenced in a study of blood T cell repertoires in COVID-19 (dated by TCRdb to 2018 to 2020). Library prep was done by the immunoSEQ multiplex PCR assay. As stored in TCRdb, this immuneACCESS dataset retains in-frame rearrangements with V and J assigned. A fraction of the clones does not appear; measured against another copy, unresolved V genes explain less than half of the discrepancy, and the remainder lacks a known reason. This sample gives over 90,000 clones in total; roughly 84% of them show up just once. Approximately 4.5% of the sample is in the top ten clones. Sequencing was carried out using peripheral blood. The receptors were sampled from a human donor in a cohort sampled during active COVID-19.

J is TRBJ2-7 and V is TRBV5-1; 10 positions agree with TRBD2. V was pared by 5 bases and J by 5 bases, with 19 bases of the junction left unmatched. The CDR3 totals 18 residues. CDR1 and CDR2 from the germline V gene are SGHRS and YFSETQ. CDR3 loop: CASSPGWISGGPRNEQYF. The CDR3 nucleotides read TGCGCCAGCAGTCCCGGGTGGATTAGCGGGGGGCCGAGGAACGAGCAGTACTTC.

The V and J genes are TRBV5-1 and TRBJ1-2; TRBD1 might be the D (6 bases). The CDR3 length is 14 residues. The germline V gene has CDR1 SGHRS and CDR2 YFSETQ. Trimming removed 0 bases at V and 3 bases at J, with 9 bases between. CDR3 region: CASSLVSGDYGYTF. Written as DNA, the CDR3 is TGCGCCAGCAGCTTGGTGTCAGGGGACTATGGCTACACCTTC. Looking up the rest from reference TRBV5-1 and TRBJ1-2 gives the full variable domain: KAGVTQTPRYLIKTRGQQVTLSCSPISGHRSVSWYQQTPGQGLQFLFEYFSETQRNKGNFPGRFSGRQFSNSRSEMNVSTLELGDSALYLCASSLVSGDYGYTFGSGTRLTVV.

This chain links TRBV7-9 with TRBJ2-7, with a possible D match to TRBD1 (5 bases). The CDR3 has 12 residues. The V gene's germline CDR1 is SEHNR and CDR2 FQNEAQ (reference sequence). V lost 2 bases, J lost 6 bases, and 8 bases lay in between. CDR3 in DNA: TGTGCCAGCAGCTTACAGGGTGGCGAGCAGTACTTC. The encoded protein is CASSLQGGEQYF.

V is TRBV5-1 and J is TRBJ2-7, with TRBD1 as a possible D gene (6 bases). The CDR3 loop spans 14 amino acids. With 5 bases removed from V and 2 bases from J, the gap between germline ends came to 14 bases. Germline V gives CDR1 SGHRS, CDR2 YFSETQ. CDR3 DNA sequence: TGCGCCAGCAGTAATCCCGAGGGGGCCTACGAGCAGTACTTC. Translating it yields CASSNPEGAYEQYF.

In its sample, this clone was seen a few times. V and J are TRBV18 and TRBJ2-7; D possibly corresponds to TRBD2 (6 bases). Germline CDR1 reads KGHSH; CDR2 reads LQKENI. The CDR3 is 17 residues long. The germline V and J ends were trimmed by 3 bases and 9 bases, with 27 bases remaining between them. In nucleotides, the CDR3 is TGTGCCAGCTCACCCGGGACGGGATCTGGGTGGACTACGGGGCAGTACTTC. It specifies CASSPGTGSGWTTGQYF.

This rearrangement joins TRBV9 to TRBJ1-5; TRBD1 might be the D (5 bases). Germline V gene data show CDR1 as SGDLS and CDR2 as YYNGEE. CDR3 length equals 14 residues. Trimming took off 0 bases at V and 3 bases at J, with 7 bases between the two ends. CDR3 coding DNA: TGTGCCAGCAGCGTAGAAGGGGCCAATCAGCCCCAGCATTTT. It translates to CASSVEGANQPQHF. The full variable domain, in which reference TRBV9 and TRBJ1-5 provide the parts outside the CDR3, is DSGVTQTPKHLITATGQRVTLRCSPRSGDLSVYWYQQSLDQGLQFLIQYYNGEERAKGNILERFSAQQFPDLHSELNLSSLELGDSALYFCASSVEGANQPQHFGDGTRLSIL.

The genes are TRBV9 and TRBJ2-3; 8 bases line up with TRBD1. This CDR3 contains 16 residues. Germline V gene lookup returns CDR1 SGDLS and CDR2 YYNGEE. Trimming took 3 bases from V and 6 from J; bases not matched to a gene: 12. Written as DNA, the CDR3 is TGTGCCAGCAGCGCCGTATCGGGACAGGCGAGGGATACGCAGTATTTT. Amino acid sequence: CASSAVSGQARDTQYF.

The V and J genes are TRBV5-1 and TRBJ2-2; 8 bases are shared with TRBD1. The CDR3 totals 15 residues. From germline, CDR1 is SGHRS and CDR2 YFSETQ. Trimming removed 4 bases from V and 3 bases from J; junction bases left unmatched: 5. CDR3 residues: CASSKDRVDTGELFF. In nucleotides, the CDR3 is TGCGCCAGCAGCAAGGACAGGGTTGACACCGGGGAGCTGTTTTTT.

The chain is built from TRBV6-1 and TRBJ1-6; D unclear. Germline values: CDR1 MNHNS, CDR2 SASEGT. This CDR3 comprises 14 residues. Trimming left V 1 base short and J 5 bases short, with 6 bases between. The CDR3 region is CASSEDGDNSPLHF. The CDR3 nucleotides are TGTGCCAGCAGTGAAGACGGGGATAATTCACCCCTCCACTTT.

The CDR3: CASSKRGGQETQYF. The CDR3 DNA reads as TGTGCCAGCAGCAAGCGGGGGGGCCAAGAGACCCAGTACTTC. V usage is TRBV3-1 (or the pseudogene TRBV3-2) and J usage is TRBJ2-5; TRBD2 agrees at 10 bases. Germline assignment: CDR1 LGHDT and CDR2 YNNKEL (reference sequence). V dropped 5 bases and J dropped 1; count of bases not matched to a gene: 1. The CDR3 consists of 14 residues.

This clone was recorded only once. The V gene is TRBV9, the J gene TRBJ2-1, with 9 bases identical to TRBD2. The CDR3 runs 15 residues. V lost 1 base and J lost 7; bases outside the gene matches: 6. The germline V gene encodes CDR1 SGDLS and CDR2 YYNGEE. The CDR3 sequence: CASSVLRGGMNEQFF. Written as DNA, the CDR3 is TGTGCCAGCAGCGTATTGCGGGGGGGCATGAATGAGCAGTTCTTC.

V gene TRBV6-4 combines with J gene TRBJ2-3, with 11 bases fitting TRBD2. V dropped 8 bases and J dropped 5; count of bases not matched to a gene: 9. The V gene's germline CDR1 is MRHNA and CDR2 SNTAGT. This CDR3 comprises 15 residues. This CDR3 reads CASSFISGGEDTQYF. The CDR3 region has the DNA TGTGCCAGCTCGTTCATTAGCGGGGGGGAAGATACGCAGTATTTT.

The rearrangement uses TRBV7-6 and TRBJ2-2, with D possibly being TRBD2 (5 bases). V gave up 2 bases and J gave up 1 base, with 11 bases separating them. CDR1 is SGHVS and CDR2 is FNYEAQ in the germline V gene. The CDR3 loop spans 16 amino acids. The DNA of the CDR3 is TGTGCCAGCAGCTTATCAGGAGGAATGAACACCGGGGAGCTGTTTTTT. This sequence encodes CASSLSGGMNTGELFF.

The chain employs TRBV9 and TRBJ2-2; TRBD2 might be the D (5 bases). There are 15 residues in the CDR3. Germline V CDR1 and CDR2: SGDLS, YYNGEE. Trimming removed 2 bases at V and 5 bases at J, with 13 bases between. This chain's CDR3 is CASSVRREGTGELFF. CDR3 coding DNA: TGTGCCAGCAGCGTCCGTAGAGAGGGAACCGGGGAGCTGTTTTTT.

This rearrangement joins TRBV6-2 or TRBV6-3 to TRBJ2-4; perhaps TRBD2 as D (5 bases). Germline lookup yields CDR1 MNHEY and CDR2 SVGEGT. V lost 7 bases to trimming and J lost 0 bases, with 19 bases between them. The CDR3 totals 17 residues. CDR3 in DNA: TGTGCCAGCACCCCAAGGGAGACTCCCCTAGCCAAAAACATTCAGTACTTC. Translated: CASTPRETPLAKNIQYF.

The chain recombines TRBV27 with TRBJ1-1; 7 bases are a match to TRBD1. Germline V gene sequence: CDR1 MNHEY, CDR2 SMNVEV (reference sequence). J gave up 7 bases and V 5 bases, and 7 bases lay outside the gene matches. There are 13 residues in the CDR3. CDR3 nucleotides: TGTGCCAGCAGTACGACAGGGTTGATTGAAGCTTTCTTT. It translates to CASSTTGLIEAFF.